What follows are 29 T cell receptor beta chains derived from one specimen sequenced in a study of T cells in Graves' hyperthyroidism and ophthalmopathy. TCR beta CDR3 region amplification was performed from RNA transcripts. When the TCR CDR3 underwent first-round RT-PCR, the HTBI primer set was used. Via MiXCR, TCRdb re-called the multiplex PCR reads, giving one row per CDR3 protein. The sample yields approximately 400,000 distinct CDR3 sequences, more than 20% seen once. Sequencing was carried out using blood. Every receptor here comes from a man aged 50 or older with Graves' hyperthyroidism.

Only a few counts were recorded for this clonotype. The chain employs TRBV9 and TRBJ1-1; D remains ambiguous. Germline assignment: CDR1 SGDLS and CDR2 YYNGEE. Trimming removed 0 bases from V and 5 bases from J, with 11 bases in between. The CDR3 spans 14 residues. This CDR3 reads CASSVAEGWTEAFF. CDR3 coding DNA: TGTGCCAGCAGCGTAGCAGAGGGCTGGACTGAAGCTTTCTTT.

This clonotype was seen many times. The CDR3 here is CASSETVTAYYGYTF. CDR3 nucleotides: TGTGCCAGCAGTGAAACGGTGACAGCTTACTATGGCTACACCTTC. The J gene is TRBJ1-2, the V gene TRBV6-1, with D maybe TRBD1 (5 bases). Trimming stripped 2 bases from V and 3 bases from J, with 13 bases between. Germline CDR1 and CDR2: MNHNS and SASEGT. The CDR3 has 15 amino acids.

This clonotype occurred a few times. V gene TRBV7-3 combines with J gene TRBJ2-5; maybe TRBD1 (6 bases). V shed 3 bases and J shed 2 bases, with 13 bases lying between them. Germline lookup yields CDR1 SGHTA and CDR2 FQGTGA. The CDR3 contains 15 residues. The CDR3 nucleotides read TGTGCCAGCAGCTTCAGGGGCTCTGCGCAAGAGACCCAGTACTTC. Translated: CASSFRGSAQETQYF.

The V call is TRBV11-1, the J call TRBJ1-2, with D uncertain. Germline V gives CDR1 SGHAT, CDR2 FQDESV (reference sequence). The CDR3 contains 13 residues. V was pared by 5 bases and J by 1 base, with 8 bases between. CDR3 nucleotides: TGTGCCAGCAGCCCAGCCAATAACTATGGCTACACCTTC. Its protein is CASSPANNYGYTF. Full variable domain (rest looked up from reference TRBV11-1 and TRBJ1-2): EAEVAQSPRYKITEKSQAVAFWCDPISGHATLYWYRQILGQGPELLVQFQDESVVDDSQLPKDRFSAERLKGVDSTLKIQPAELGDSAMYLCASSPANNYGYTFGSGTRLTVV.

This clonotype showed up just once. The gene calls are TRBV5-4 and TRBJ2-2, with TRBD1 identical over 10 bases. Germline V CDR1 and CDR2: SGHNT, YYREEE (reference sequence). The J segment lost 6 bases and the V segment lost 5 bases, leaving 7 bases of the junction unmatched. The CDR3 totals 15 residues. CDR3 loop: CASRPGQGRSGELFF. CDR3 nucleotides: TGTGCCAGCAGACCGGGACAGGGGAGATCCGGGGAGCTGTTTTTT.

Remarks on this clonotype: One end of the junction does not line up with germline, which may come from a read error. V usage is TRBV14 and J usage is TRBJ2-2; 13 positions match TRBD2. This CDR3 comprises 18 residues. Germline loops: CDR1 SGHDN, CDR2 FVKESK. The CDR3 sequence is CASSQARTSGRLTGERFF. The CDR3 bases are TGTGCCAGCAGCCAAGCTCGGACTAGCGGGAGACTCACCGGGGAGCGGTTTTTT.

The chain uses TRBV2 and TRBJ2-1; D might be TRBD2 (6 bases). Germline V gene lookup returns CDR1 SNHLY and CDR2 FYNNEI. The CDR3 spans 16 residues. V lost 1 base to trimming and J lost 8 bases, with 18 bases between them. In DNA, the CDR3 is TGTGCCAGCAGTGAAGGGGCGGGAAACGATTGGGATGAGCAGTTCTTC. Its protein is CASSEGAGNDWDEQFF.

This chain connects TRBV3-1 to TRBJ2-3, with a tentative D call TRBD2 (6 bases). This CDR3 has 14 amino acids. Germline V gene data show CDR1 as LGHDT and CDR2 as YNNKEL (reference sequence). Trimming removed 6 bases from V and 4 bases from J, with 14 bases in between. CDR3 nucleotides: TGTGCCAGCAGTGACAGAGGCGGGGCAGATACGCAGTATTTT. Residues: CASSDRGGADTQYF.

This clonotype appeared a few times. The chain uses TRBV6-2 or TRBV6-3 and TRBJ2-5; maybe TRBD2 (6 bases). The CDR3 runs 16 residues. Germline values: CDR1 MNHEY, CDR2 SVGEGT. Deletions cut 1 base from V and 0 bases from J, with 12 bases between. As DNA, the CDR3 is TGTGCCAGCAGTTACTTGCGGCGGAGGGACCAAGAGACCCAGTACTTC. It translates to CASSYLRRRDQETQYF.

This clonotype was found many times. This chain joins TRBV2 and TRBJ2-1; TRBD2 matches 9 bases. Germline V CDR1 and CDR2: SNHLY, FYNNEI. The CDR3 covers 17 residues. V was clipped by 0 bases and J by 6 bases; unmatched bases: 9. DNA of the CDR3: TGTGCCAGCAGTGAAGCGAGGATAGCGGGAGTTTTCAATGAGCAGTTCTTC. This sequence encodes CASSEARIAGVFNEQFF.

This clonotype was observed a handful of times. CDR3 in amino acids: CASSYERTSTDTQYF. CDR3 in DNA: TGTGCCAGCAGTTATGAGAGGACTAGCACAGATACGCAGTATTTT. The chain couples TRBV6-1 to TRBJ2-3; a possible D gene is TRBD2 (5 bases). The CDR3 totals 15 residues. Trimming removed 5 bases from V and 0 bases from J, with 12 bases in between. Germline assignment: CDR1 MNHNS and CDR2 SASEGT.

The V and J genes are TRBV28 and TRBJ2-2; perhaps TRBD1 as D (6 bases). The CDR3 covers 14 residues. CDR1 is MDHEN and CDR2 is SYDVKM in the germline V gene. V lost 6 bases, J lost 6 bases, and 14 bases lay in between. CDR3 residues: CASRMNPGAGELFF. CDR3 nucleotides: TGTGCCAGCAGAATGAATCCAGGGGCCGGGGAGCTGTTTTTT.

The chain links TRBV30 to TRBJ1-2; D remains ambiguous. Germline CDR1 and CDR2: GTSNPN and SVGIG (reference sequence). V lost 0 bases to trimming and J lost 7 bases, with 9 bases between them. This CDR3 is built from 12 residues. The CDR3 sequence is CAWSVVRTGYTF. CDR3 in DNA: TGTGCCTGGAGTGTAGTTAGGACTGGCTACACCTTC.

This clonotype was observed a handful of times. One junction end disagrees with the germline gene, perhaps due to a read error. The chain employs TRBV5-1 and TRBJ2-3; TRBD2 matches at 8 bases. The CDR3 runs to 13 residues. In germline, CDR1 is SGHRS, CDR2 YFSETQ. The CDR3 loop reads CATSGSGTDTQYF. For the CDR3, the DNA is TGCGCCACCAGCGGGAGTGGCACAGATACGCAGTATTTT.

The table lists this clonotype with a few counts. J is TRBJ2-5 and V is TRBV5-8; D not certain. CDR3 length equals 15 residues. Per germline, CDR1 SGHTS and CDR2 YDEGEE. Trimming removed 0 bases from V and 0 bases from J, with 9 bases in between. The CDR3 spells CASSLGGINQETQYF. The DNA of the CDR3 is TGTGCCAGCAGCTTGGGCGGAATAAACCAAGAGACCCAGTACTTC.

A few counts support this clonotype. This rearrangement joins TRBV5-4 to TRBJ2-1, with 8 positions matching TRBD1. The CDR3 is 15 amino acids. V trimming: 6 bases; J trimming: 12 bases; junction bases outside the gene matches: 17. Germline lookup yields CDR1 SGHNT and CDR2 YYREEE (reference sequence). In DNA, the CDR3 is TGTGCCAGCACCCAAACAGGGGGTCAGATCGAAAGGCAGTTCTTC. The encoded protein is CASTQTGGQIERQFF.

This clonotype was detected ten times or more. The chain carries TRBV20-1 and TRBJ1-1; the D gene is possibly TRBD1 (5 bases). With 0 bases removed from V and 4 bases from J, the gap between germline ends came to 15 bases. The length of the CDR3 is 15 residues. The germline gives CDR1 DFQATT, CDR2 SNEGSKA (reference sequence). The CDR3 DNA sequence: TGCAGTGCTAGAGATCGAGGCGGTGGGGGCACTGAAGCTTTCTTT. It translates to CSARDRGGGGTEAFF.

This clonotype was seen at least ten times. The CDR3, as DNA: TGTGCCAGCAGTCATTCCCTTGGAGCGCCGACGGTGAATGAGCAGTTCTTC. Translating it yields CASSHSLGAPTVNEQFF. The chain joins TRBV28 to TRBJ2-1, with D hard to call. The germline V gene has CDR1 MDHEN and CDR2 SYDVKM. Trimming left V 5 bases short and J 7 bases short, with 24 bases between. The CDR3 contains 17 residues.

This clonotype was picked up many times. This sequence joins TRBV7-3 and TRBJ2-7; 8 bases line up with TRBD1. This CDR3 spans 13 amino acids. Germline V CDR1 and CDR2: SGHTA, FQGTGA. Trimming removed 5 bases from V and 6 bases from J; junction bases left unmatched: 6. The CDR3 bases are TGTGCCAGCAGCATCGGACAGGGCACCGAGCAGTACTTC. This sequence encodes CASSIGQGTEQYF.

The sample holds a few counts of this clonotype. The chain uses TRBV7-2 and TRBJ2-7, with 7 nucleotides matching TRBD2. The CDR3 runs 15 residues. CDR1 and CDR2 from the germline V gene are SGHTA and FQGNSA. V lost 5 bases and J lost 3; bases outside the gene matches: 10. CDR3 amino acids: CASSPDHSSGYEQYF. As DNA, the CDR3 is TGTGCCAGCAGCCCCGACCACTCTAGCGGCTACGAGCAGTACTTC.

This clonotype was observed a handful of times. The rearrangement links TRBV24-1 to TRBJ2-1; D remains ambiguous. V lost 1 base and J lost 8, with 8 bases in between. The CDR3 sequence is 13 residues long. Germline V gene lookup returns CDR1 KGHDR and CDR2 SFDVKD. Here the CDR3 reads CATSDFGLHEQFF. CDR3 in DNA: TGTGCCACCAGTGATTTTGGCCTCCATGAGCAGTTCTTC.

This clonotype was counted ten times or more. The CDR3 region has the DNA TGTGCCAGCAGTGAAGGGGAGCGCACTGAAGCTTTCTTT. Its translation is CASSEGERTEAFF. The chain carries TRBV2 and TRBJ1-1, with D uncertain. Germline V gene lookup returns CDR1 SNHLY and CDR2 FYNNEI. Trimming shortened V by 1 base and J by 4 bases, and 7 bases separated the two germline ends. The CDR3 totals 13 residues.

The CDR3 sequence is CAIRGIAGLEQFF. CDR3 in DNA: TGTGCCATCAGGGGGATAGCGGGACTTGAGCAGTTCTTC. This chain joins TRBV10-3 and TRBJ2-1; 8 nucleotides agree with TRBD2. V was clipped by 6 bases and J by 9 bases; unmatched bases: 7. CDR3 length equals 13 residues. Germline-derived CDR1 and CDR2 are ENHRY and SYGVKD.

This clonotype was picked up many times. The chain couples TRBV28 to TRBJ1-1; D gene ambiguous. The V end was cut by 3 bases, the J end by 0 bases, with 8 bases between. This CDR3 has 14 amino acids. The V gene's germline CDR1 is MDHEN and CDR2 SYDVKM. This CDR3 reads CASSLAVVNTEAFF. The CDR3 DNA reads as TGTGCCAGCAGTTTGGCGGTGGTGAACACTGAAGCTTTCTTT.

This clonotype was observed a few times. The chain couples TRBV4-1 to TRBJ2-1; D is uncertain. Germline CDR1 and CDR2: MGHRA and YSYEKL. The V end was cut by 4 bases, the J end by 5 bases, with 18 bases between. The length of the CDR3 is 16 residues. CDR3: CASSLHRAPPHNEQFF. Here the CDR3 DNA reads TGCGCCAGCAGCCTCCACCGGGCCCCACCCCACAATGAGCAGTTCTTC.

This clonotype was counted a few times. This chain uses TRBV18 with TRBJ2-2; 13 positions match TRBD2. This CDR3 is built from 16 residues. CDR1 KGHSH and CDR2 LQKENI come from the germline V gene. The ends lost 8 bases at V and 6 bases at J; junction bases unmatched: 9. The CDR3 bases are TGTGCCAGCACATCCCGGACTAGCGGGAGCCCCGGGGAGCTGTTTTTT. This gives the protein CASTSRTSGSPGELFF.

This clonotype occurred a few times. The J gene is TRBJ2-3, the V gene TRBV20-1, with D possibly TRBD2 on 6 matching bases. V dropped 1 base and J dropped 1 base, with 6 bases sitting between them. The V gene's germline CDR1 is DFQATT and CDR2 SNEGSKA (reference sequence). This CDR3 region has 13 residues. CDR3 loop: CSARAGGTDTQYF. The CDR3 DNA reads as TGCAGTGCTAGAGCGGGGGGCACAGATACGCAGTATTTT.

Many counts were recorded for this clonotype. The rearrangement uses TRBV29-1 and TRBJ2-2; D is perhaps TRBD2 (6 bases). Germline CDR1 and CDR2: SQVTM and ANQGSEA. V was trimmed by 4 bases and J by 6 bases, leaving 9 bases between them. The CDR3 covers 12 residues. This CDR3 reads CSVAVAAGELFF. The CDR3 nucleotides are TGCAGCGTTGCCGTAGCGGCCGGGGAGCTGTTTTTT.

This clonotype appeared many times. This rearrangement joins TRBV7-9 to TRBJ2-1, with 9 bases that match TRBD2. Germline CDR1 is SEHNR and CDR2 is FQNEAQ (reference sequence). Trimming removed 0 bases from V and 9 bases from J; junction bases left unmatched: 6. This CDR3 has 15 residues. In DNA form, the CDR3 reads TGTGCCAGCAGCTTAGCTAGCGGGAGTGGTGGTGAGCAGTTCTTC. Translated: CASSLASGSGGEQFF.